This paragraph covers one T cell receptor (beta chain) sequence. This record belongs to a study of T cell changes during pregnancy in multiple sclerosis. The assay was immunoSEQ multiplex PCR, and TCRdb's table has in-frame clones only and misses some. The sample yields about 28,000 clones, 85% seen once. This TCR was sampled from a female donor with multiple sclerosis, enrolled in a pregnancy study. The sequencing here drew on CD8+ T cells from peripheral blood mononuclear cells, taken after pregnancy.

CDR3 in amino acids: CASSQDGVGSGGETQYF. CDR3 in DNA: TGTGCCAGCAGCCAAGATGGGGTGGGTAGCGGGGGAGAGACCCAGTACTTC. The V gene is TRBV4-2, the J gene TRBJ2-5; 9 bases match TRBD2. The CDR3 sequence is 17 residues long. CDR1 and CDR2 from the germline V gene are LGHNA and YNFKEQ. The V and J ends lost 0 bases and 4 bases, in that order; junction bases with no gene match: 9.